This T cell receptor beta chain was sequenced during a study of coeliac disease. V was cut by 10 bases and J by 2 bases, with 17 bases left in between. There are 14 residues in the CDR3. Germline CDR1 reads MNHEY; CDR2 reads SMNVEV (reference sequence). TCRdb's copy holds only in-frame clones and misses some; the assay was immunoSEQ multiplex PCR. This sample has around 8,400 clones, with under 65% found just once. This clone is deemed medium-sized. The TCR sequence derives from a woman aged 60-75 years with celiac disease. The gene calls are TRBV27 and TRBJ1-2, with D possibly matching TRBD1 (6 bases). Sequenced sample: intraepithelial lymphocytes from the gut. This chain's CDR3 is CATSTAGTNYGYTF. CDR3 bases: TGTGCCACCTCCACCGCCGGGACAAACTATGGCTACACCTTC.